This TCR beta chain was obtained from a study of T-cell memory formation after mild COVID-19. Study-level information: Largely, the TCR clusters proved donor specific. Whole-study results and caveats: That cross-reactive memory joined was suggested by some responding clones appearing in pre-infection memory.

A single record per CDR3 protein comes from TCRdb applying MiXCR to the 5' RACE reads. The sample includes about 88,000 distinct CDR3 sequences, roughly 23% of them seen just once. Trimming at V came to 9 bases and at J to 7 bases, leaving 6 bases not matched to a gene. Per germline, CDR1 MNHEY and CDR2 SVGAGI. CDR3 length equals 13 residues. This clonotype came up a few times. Antigen unknown. The sequenced material came from PBMCs or a T cell subset sorted from them (not recorded which). V gene TRBV6-5 combines with J gene TRBJ1-5; the match to TRBD1 covers 10 bases. The origin of this receptor is a man between 18 and 35 years old who had mild COVID-19 (a few samples of this study predate the infection). Cell type and time point are not known. CDR3: CASGTGAEQPQHF. The CDR3 DNA reads as TGTGCCAGTGGGACAGGGGCGGAACAGCCCCAGCATTTT.